This passage covers 9 T cell receptor beta chains from one sample sequenced in a study of blood T cell repertoires in COVID-19. TCRdb's copy holds only in-frame clones and misses some; the assay was immunoSEQ multiplex PCR. The sample lists approximately 56,000 clones; roughly nine tenths were seen once. Sequenced sample: peripheral blood. These receptors came from a woman aged 60 to 75 with COVID-19, enrolled during active disease.

The chain joins TRBV7-9 to TRBJ2-1, with D perhaps matching TRBD1 (6 bases). The germline CDR1 and CDR2 sequences are SEHNR and FQNEAQ (reference sequence). The CDR3 runs to 13 residues. The ends were cut back, 5 bases at V and 7 bases at J, with 12 bases in the middle. The CDR3 DNA is TGTGCCAGCAGCCCCGGACAGCTTAATGAGCAGTTCTTC. It codes for CASSPGQLNEQFF.

This rearrangement joins TRBV20-1 to TRBJ2-7; 9 bases fit TRBD2. The length of the CDR3 is 14 residues. Germline-derived CDR1 and CDR2 are DFQATT and SNEGSKA (reference sequence). The V and J ends lost 3 bases and 3 bases, in that order; junction bases with no gene match: 6. The CDR3 nucleotides are TGCAGTGCTAGTGAAAGCGGGGGGAACTACGAGCAGTACTTC. Protein sequence: CSASESGGNYEQYF.

CDR3 protein: CASSGGTGANTEAFF. In DNA, the CDR3 is TGCGCCAGCAGCGGGGGGACAGGGGCGAACACTGAAGCTTTCTTT. The genes are TRBV5-1 and TRBJ1-1, with 10 nucleotides matching TRBD1. This CDR3 has 15 residues. Germline CDR1 and CDR2: SGHRS and YFSETQ. The trim removed 4 bases at V and 1 base at J, leaving 4 bases unmatched.

The chain carries TRBV11-2 and TRBJ1-6; perhaps TRBD1 as D (5 bases). The V end was cut by 1 base, the J end by 0 bases, with 13 bases between. Germline loops: CDR1 SGHAT, CDR2 FQNNGV. This CDR3 contains 18 residues. CDR3 loop: CASSLGGWGDSYNSPLHF. Here the CDR3 DNA reads TGTGCCAGCAGCTTAGGAGGCTGGGGGGACTCCTATAATTCACCCCTCCACTTT.

The chain is built from TRBV3-1 (or the pseudogene TRBV3-2) and TRBJ2-3, with TRBD2 matching over 7 bases. J was trimmed by 4 bases and V by 4 bases; bases with no gene match: 5. CDR3 length equals 14 residues. Looked up from germline, CDR1 is LGHDT and CDR2 is YNNKEL (reference sequence). CDR3 amino acids: CASSPSGVADTQYF. DNA of the CDR3: TGTGCCAGCAGCCCCAGCGGGGTAGCAGATACGCAGTATTTT.

The chain couples TRBV19 to TRBJ1-1; a possible D gene is TRBD1 (5 bases). The CDR3 extends over 14 amino acids. From germline, CDR1 is LNHDA and CDR2 SQIVND (reference sequence). V gave up 1 base and J gave up 8 bases, with 14 bases separating them. The CDR3 reads CASSIGPRPGEAFF. The CDR3 coding sequence is TGTGCCAGTAGTATAGGGCCCCGTCCAGGGGAAGCTTTCTTT. The complete variable domain, with remaining parts taken from reference TRBV19 and TRBJ1-1, reads DGGITQSPKYLFRKEGQNVTLSCEQNLNHDAMYWYRQDPGQGLRLIYYSQIVNDFQKGDIAEGYSVSREKKESFPLTVTSAQKNPTAFYLCASSIGPRPGEAFFGQGTRLTVV.

The rearrangement uses TRBV3-1 (or the pseudogene TRBV3-2) and TRBJ1-1, with unresolved D. The CDR3 has 11 amino acids. Looked up from germline, CDR1 is LGHDT and CDR2 is YNNKEL (reference sequence). V lost 3 bases and J 6 bases, leaving 5 bases between the germline ends. In nucleotides, the CDR3 is TGTGCCAGCAGCCATGAGGCTGAAGCTTTCTTT. Its protein product is CASSHEAEAFF.

This clone was counted between two and nine times. CDR3: CASSYPGSQHF. The DNA of the CDR3 is TGTGCCAGCAGTTATCCGGGGTCCCAGCATTTT. This chain links TRBV6-2 or TRBV6-3 with TRBJ1-5; D gene unclear. Germline V gene lookup returns CDR1 MNHEY and CDR2 SVGEGT. V was pared by 3 bases and J by 11 bases, with 8 bases between. This CDR3 contains 11 residues.

The chain employs TRBV15 and TRBJ2-7; 7 bases agree with TRBD1. The CDR3 runs to 14 residues. Germline V lookup: CDR1 LNHNV, CDR2 YYDKDF (reference sequence). Germline trimming cut 0 bases from V and 2 bases from J; bases unmatched to any gene: 1. Written as DNA, the CDR3 is TGTGCCACCAGCAGAGACCAGGGGGCCTACGAGCAGTACTTC. Its protein is CATSRDQGAYEQYF.